This paragraph covers one T cell receptor (beta chain) sequence. The antigen remains unidentified. The data originate from a study of T cell responses to AZD1222 COVID-19 vaccine. For the study at large: Both about-4-week and about-12-week second-dose recipients were combined.

The CDR3 runs to 15 residues. With 2 bases removed from V and 8 bases from J, the gap between germline ends came to 13 bases. Germline CDR1 and CDR2: MDHEN and SYDVKM. Profiling relied on immunoSEQ multiplex PCR, and the TCRdb table lists in-frame clones only, not all of them. The data show 100,000 to 150,000 clones, around 90% seen once. General study findings and limits: Of the AZD1222 recipients, only 5 to 7 were seropositive at baseline.

The rearrangement joins TRBV28 to TRBJ1-6; D gene unclear. Material: peripheral blood, obtained on day 0 of AZD1222 vaccination. The sequence was collected from an adult in good health. CDR3 nucleotide sequence: TGTGCCAGCAGTTTACCACCAATTATTGATTCACCCCTCCACTTT. This sequence encodes CASSLPPIIDSPLHF.